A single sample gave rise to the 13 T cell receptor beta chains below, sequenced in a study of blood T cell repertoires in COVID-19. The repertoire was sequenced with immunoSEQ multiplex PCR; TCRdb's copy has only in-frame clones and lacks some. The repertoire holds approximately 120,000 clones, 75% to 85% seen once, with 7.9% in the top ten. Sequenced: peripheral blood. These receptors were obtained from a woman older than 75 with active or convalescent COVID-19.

The CDR3: CASSAGLAGVTLKTYEQYF. DNA for the CDR3: TGCGCCAGCAGCGCGGGACTAGCGGGAGTCACCTTAAAGACCTACGAGCAGTACTTC. The chain links TRBV5-1 to TRBJ2-7, with TRBD2 matching over 14 bases. CDR3 length equals 19 residues. Germline CDR1 and CDR2: SGHRS and YFSETQ. Trimming took 4 bases from V and 2 from J; bases not matched to a gene: 14.

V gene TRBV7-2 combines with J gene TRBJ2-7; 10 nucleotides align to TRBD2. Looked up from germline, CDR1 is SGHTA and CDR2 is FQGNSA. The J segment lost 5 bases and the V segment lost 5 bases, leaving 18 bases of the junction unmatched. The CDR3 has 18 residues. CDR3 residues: CASSPRTSGTIHSNEQYF. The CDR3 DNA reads TGTGCCAGCAGCCCAAGGACTAGCGGAACAATCCACTCGAACGAGCAGTACTTC.

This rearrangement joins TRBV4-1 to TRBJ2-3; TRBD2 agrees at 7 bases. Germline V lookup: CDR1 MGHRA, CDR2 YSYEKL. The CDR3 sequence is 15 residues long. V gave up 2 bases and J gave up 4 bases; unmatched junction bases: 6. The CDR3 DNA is TGCGCCAGCAGCCAATTGCGGGAGCTTGCAGATACGCAGTATTTT. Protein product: CASSQLRELADTQYF.

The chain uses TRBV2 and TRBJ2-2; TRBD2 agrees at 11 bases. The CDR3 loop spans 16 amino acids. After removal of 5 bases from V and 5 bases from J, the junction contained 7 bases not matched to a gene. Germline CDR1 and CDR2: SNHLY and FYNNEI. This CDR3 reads CASSTTSGKHTGELFF. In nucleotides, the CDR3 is TGTGCCAGCAGTACGACTAGCGGGAAGCATACCGGGGAGCTGTTTTTT.

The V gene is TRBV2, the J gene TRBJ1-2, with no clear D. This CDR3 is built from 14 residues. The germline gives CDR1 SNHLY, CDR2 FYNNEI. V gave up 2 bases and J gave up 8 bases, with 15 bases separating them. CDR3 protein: CASSESLGSGGYTF. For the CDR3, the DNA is TGTGCCAGCAGTGAAAGCCTAGGCAGTGGGGGCTACACCTTC.

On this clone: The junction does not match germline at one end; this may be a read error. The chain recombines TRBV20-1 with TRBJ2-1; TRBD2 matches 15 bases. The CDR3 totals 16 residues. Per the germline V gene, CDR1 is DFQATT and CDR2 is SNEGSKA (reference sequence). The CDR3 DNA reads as TGCAGTGCTAGTTCCTTGGGACTAGCGGGAGGTTATGAGCAGCTCTTC. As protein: CSASSLGLAGGYEQLF.

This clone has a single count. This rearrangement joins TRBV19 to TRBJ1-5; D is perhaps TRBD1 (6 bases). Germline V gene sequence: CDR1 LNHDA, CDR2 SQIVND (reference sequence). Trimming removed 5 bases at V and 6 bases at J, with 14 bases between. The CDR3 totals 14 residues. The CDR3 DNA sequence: TGTGCCAGTAGTCCCAGTGGGGGCGGTCAGCCCCAGCATTTT. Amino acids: CASSPSGGGQPQHF.

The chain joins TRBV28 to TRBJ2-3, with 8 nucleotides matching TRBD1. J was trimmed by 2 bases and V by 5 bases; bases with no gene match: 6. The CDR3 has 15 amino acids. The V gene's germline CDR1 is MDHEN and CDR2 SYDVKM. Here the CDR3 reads CASSDRGGHTDTQYF. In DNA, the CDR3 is TGTGCCAGCAGTGACAGGGGTGGGCACACAGATACGCAGTATTTT.

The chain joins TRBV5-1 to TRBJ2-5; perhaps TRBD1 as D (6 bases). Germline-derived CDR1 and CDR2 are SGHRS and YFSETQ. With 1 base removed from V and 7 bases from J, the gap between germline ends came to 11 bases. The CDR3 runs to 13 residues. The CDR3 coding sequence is TGCGCCAGCAGCTTGACAGGGCCCATGACCCAGTACTTC. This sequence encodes CASSLTGPMTQYF.

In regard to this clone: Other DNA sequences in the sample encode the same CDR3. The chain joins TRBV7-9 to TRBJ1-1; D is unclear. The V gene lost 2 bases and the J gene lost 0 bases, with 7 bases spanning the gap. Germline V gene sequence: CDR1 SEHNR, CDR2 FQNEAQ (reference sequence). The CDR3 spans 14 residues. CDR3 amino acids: CASSLSGMNTEAFF. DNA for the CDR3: TGTGCCAGCAGCTTATCCGGGATGAACACTGAAGCTTTCTTT. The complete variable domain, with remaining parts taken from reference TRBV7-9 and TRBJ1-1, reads DTGVSQNPRHKITKRGQNVTFRCDPISEHNRLYWYRQTLGQGPEFLTYFQNEAQLEKSRLLSDRFSAERPKGSFSTLEIQRTEQGDSAMYLCASSLSGMNTEAFFGQGTRLTVV.

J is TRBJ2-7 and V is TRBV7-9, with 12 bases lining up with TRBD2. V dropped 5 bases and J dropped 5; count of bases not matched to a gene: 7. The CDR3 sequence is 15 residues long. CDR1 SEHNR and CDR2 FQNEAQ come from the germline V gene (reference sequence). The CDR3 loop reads CASSERLAGAHEQYF. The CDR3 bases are TGTGCCAGCAGCGAACGACTAGCGGGAGCCCACGAGCAGTACTTC.

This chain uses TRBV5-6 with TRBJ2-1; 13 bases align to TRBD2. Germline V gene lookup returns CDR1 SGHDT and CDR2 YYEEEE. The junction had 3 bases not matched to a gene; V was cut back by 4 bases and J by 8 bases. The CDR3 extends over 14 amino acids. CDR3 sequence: CASSGLAGAYEQFF. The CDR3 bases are TGTGCCAGCAGCGGACTAGCGGGAGCGTATGAGCAGTTCTTC.

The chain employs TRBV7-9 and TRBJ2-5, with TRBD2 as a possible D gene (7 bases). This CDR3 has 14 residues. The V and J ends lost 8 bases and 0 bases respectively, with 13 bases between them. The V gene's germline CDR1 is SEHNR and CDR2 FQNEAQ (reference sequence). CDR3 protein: CASGGRGYQETQYF. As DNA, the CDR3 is TGTGCCAGCGGGGGGAGGGGGTACCAAGAGACCCAGTACTTC.